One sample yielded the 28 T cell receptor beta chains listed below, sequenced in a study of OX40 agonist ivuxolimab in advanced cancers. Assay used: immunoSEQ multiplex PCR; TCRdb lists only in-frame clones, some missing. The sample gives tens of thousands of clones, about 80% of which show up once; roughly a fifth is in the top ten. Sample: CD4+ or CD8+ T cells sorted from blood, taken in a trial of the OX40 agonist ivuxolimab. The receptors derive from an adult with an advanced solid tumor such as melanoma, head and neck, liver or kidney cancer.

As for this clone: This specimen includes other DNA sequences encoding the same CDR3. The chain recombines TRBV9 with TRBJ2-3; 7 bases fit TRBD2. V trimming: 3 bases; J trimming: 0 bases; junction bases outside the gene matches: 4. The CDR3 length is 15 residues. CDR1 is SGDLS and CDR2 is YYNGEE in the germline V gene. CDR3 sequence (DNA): TGTGCCAGCAGCGCCCGGGACTATAGCACAGATACGCAGTATTTT. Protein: CASSARDYSTDTQYF.

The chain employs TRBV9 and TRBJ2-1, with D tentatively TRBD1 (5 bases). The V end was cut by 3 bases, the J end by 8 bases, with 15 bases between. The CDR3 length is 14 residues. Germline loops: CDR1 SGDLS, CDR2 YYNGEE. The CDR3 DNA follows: TGTGCCAGCAGCGCCCCTGGGGTAGGGGATGAGCAGTTCTTC. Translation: CASSAPGVGDEQFF. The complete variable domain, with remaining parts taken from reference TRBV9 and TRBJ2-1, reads DSGVTQTPKHLITATGQRVTLRCSPRSGDLSVYWYQQSLDQGLQFLIQYYNGEERAKGNILERFSAQQFPDLHSELNLSSLELGDSALYFCASSAPGVGDEQFFGPGTRLTVL.

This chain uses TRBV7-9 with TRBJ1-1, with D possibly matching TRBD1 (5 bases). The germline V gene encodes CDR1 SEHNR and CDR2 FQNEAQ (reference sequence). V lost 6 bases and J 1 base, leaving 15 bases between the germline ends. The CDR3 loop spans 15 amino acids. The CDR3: CASRGPWDANTEAFF. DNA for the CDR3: TGTGCCAGCAGAGGACCATGGGACGCGAACACTGAAGCTTTCTTT.

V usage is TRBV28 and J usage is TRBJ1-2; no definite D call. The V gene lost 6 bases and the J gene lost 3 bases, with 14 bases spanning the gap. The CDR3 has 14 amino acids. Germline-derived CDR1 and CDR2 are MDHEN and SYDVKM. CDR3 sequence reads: CASSQNRFDYGYTF. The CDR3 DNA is TGTGCCAGCAGCCAAAATCGGTTTGACTATGGCTACACCTTC.

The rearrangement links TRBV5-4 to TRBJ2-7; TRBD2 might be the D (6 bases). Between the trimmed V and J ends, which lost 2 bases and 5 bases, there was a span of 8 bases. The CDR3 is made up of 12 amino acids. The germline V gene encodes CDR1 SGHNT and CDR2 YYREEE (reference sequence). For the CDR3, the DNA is TGTGCCAGCAGCTTCGGAGGGCACGAGCAGTACTTC. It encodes CASSFGGHEQYF.

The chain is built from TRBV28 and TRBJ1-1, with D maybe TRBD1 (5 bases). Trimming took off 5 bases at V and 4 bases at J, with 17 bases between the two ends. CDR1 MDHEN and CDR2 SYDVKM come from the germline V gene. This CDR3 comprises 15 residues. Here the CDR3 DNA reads TGTGCCAGCAGTCCTCCGAGGGGTGGCGGCACTGAAGCTTTCTTT. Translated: CASSPPRGGGTEAFF.

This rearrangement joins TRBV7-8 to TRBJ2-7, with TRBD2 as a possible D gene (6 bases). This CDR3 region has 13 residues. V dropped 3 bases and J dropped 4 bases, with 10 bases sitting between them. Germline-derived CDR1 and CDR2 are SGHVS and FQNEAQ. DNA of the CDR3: TGTGCCAGCAGCTTCGGTAGCGGATACGAGCAGTACTTC. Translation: CASSFGSGYEQYF.

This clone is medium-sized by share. The CDR3 DNA follows: TGTGCCAGCAGCCGGGACGGCTATGGCTACACCTTC. Its protein product is CASSRDGYGYTF. V usage is TRBV27 and J usage is TRBJ1-2, with D perhaps matching TRBD1 (5 bases). The CDR3 length is 12 residues. The V end lost 6 bases, the J end lost 4 bases, and 9 bases lay between the germline ends. CDR1 MNHEY and CDR2 SMNVEV come from the germline V gene (reference sequence).

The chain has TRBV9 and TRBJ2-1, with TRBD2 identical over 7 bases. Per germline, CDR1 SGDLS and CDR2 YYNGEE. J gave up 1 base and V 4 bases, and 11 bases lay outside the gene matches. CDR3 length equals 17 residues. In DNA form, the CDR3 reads TGTGCCAGCAGCTCCCAGTCGGGGGGTCTGTCCTACAATGAGCAGTTCTTC. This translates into CASSSQSGGLSYNEQFF.

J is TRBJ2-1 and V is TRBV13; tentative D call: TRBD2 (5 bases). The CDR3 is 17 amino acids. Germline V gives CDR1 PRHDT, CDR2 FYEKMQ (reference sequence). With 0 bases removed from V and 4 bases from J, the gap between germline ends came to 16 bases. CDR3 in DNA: TGTGCCAGCAGCTTAGGGGCAGGTGAGGGTTTGTACAATGAGCAGTTCTTC. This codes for CASSLGAGEGLYNEQFF.

The CDR3: CASTGGAYQPQHF. DNA of the CDR3: TGTGCCAGCACTGGGGGCGCGTATCAGCCCCAGCATTTT. The J gene is TRBJ1-5, the V gene TRBV7-9, with D possibly matching TRBD1 (6 bases). With 7 bases removed from V and 5 bases from J, the gap between germline ends came to 12 bases. The CDR3 is 13 residues long. Germline V gives CDR1 SEHNR, CDR2 FQNEAQ (reference sequence).

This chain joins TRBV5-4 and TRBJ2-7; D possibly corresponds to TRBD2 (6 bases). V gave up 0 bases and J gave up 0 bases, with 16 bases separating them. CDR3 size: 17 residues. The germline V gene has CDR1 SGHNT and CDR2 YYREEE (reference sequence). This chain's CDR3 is CASSLADPGVSSYEQYF. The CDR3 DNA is TGTGCCAGCAGCTTGGCCGATCCGGGGGTTAGCTCCTACGAGCAGTACTTC.

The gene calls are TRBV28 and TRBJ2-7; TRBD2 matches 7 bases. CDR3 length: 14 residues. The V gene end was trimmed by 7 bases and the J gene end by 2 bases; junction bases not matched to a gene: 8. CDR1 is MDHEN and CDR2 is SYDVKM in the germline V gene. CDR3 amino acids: CASTLTGTTYEQYF. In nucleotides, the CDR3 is TGTGCCAGCACCCTCACCGGGACTACCTACGAGCAGTACTTC.

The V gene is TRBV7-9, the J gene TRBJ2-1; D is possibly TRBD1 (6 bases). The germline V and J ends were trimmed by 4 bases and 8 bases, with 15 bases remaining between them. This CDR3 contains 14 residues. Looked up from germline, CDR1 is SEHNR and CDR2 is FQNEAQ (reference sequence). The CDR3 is CASSSYRDVDEQFF. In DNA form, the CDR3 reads TGTGCCAGCAGCTCCTACAGGGATGTGGATGAGCAGTTCTTC. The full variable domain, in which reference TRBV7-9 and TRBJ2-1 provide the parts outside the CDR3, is DTGVSQNPRHKITKRGQNVTFRCDPISEHNRLYWYRQTLGQGPEFLTYFQNEAQLEKSRLLSDRFSAERPKGSFSTLEIQRTEQGDSAMYLCASSSYRDVDEQFFGPGTRLTVL.

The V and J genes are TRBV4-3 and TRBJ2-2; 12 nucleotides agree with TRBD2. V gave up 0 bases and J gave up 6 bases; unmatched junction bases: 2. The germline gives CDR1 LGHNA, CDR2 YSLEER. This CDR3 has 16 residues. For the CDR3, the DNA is TGCGCCAGCAGCCAAGATCCTAGCGGGGGGGCCGGGGAGCTGTTTTTT. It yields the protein CASSQDPSGGAGELFF.

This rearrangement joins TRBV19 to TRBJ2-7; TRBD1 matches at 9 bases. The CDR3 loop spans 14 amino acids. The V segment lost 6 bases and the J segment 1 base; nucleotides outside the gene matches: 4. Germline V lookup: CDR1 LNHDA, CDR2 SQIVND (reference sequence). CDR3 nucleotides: TGTGCCAGTAGCGCACAGGGGGCATCCTACGAGCAGTACTTC. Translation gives CASSAQGASYEQYF.

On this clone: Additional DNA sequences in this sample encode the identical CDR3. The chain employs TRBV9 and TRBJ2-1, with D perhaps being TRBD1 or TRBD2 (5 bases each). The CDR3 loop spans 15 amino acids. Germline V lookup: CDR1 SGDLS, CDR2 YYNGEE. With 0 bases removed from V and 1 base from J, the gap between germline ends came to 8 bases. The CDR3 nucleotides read TGTGCCAGCAGCGTAGGAGGGGAGTCCTACAATGAGCAGTTCTTC. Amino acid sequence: CASSVGGESYNEQFF.

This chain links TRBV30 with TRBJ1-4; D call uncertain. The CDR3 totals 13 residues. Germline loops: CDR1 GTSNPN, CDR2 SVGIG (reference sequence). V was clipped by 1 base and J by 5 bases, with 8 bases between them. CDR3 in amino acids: CAWSGISNEKLFF. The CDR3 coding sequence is TGTGCCTGGAGTGGGATATCGAATGAAAAACTGTTTTTT.

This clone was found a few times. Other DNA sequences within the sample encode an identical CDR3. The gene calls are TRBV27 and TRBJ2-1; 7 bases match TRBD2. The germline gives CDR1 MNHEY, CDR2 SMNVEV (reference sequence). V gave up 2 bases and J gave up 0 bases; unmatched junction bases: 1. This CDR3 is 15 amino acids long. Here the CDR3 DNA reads TGTGCCAGCAGTTTAGGCGGGAGCTCCTACAATGAGCAGTTCTTC. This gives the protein CASSLGGSSYNEQFF.

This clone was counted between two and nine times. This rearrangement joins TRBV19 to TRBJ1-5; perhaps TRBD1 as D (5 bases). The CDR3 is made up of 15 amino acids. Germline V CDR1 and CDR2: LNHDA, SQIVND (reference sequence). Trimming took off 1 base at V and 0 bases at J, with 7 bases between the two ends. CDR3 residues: CASSIGGLSNQPQHF. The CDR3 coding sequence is TGTGCCAGTAGTATAGGGGGACTTAGCAATCAGCCCCAGCATTTT.

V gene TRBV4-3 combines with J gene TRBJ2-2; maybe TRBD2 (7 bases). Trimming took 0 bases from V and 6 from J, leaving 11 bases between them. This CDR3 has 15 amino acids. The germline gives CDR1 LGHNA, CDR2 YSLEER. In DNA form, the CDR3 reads TGCGCCAGCAGCCAAGATTGGGGGGGCCCCGGGGAGCTGTTTTTT. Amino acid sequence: CASSQDWGGPGELFF.

This CDR3 is CASTLTGSSYNEQFF. CDR3 nucleotides: TGTGCCAGCACTCTGACAGGGAGCTCCTACAATGAGCAGTTCTTC. The V call is TRBV6-5, the J call TRBJ2-1; TRBD1 matches 7 bases. Germline assignment: CDR1 MNHEY and CDR2 SVGAGI. The CDR3 is 15 residues long. V was clipped by 7 bases and J by 0 bases; unmatched bases: 6.

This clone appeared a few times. The CDR3 DNA is TGTGCCTGGAGTGTATTTGTACACAACTCCTACGAGCAGTACTTC. Residues: CAWSVFVHNSYEQYF. V usage is TRBV30 and J usage is TRBJ2-7; D is uncertain. Germline CDR1 GTSNPN, CDR2 SVGIG (reference sequence). Trimming stripped 0 bases from V and 0 bases from J, with 12 bases between. The CDR3 has 15 residues.

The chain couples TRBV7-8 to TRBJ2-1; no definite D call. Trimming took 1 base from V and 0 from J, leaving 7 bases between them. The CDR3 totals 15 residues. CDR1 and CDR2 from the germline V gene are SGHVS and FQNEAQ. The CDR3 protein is CASSLGPSSYNEQFF. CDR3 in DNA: TGTGCCAGCAGCTTAGGACCGAGCTCCTACAATGAGCAGTTCTTC.

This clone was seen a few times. The CDR3 loop reads CSVPGQGRTEAFF. The CDR3 region has the DNA TGCAGCGTTCCGGGACAGGGTAGGACTGAAGCTTTCTTT. J is TRBJ1-1 and V is TRBV29-1; 9 nucleotides line up with TRBD1. The CDR3 is 13 amino acids. Germline V CDR1 and CDR2: SQVTM, ANQGSEA. Trimming cost V 5 bases and J 5 bases; bases outside gene matches: 6.

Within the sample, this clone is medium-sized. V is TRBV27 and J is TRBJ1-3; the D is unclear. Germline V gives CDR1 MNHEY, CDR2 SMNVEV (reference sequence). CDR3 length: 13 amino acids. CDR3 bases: TGTGAAGGATCCCGTCCGCCTGGAAACACCATATATTTT. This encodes CEGSRPPGNTIYF.

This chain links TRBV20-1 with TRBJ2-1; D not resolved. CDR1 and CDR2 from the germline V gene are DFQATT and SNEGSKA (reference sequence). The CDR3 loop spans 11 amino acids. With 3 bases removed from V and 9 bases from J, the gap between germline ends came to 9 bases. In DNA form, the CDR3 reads TGCAGTGCTAGGTTAGTGGGTGAGCAGTTCTTC. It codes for CSARLVGEQFF.

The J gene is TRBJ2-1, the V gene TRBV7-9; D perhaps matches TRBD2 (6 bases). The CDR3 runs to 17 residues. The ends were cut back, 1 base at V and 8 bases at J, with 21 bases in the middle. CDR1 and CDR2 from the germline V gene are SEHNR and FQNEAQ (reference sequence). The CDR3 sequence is CASSLGEMGGYSYEQFF. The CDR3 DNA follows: TGTGCCAGCAGCTTAGGCGAGATGGGAGGTTATAGCTATGAGCAGTTCTTC.